This T cell receptor (beta chain) was documented in a study of T cell repertoires in aging, cancer and after chemotherapy (dated by TCRdb to between 2019 and 2020). Concerning the study at large: The donors fell into six age groups ranging from 30 or younger to 70 or older, and each group had at least three individuals. The cohort comprised around 210 cancer patients, roughly 90 with hematological and around 120 with solid cancers, plus 95 healthy donors as a reference group. In total, the full dataset held 10 million or so TCR reads. Peripheral blood TCR beta repertoires from healthy donors and cancer patients were profiled to examine immunoaging and T cell reconstitution after chemotherapy. In the hematological group, paired pre- and post-chemotherapy samples were obtained from chronic lymphocytic leukemia patients treated with fludarabine- or bendamustine-based regimens. The paper as a whole reports these results and caveats: Lymphoid organ infiltration was present in the hematological cancer patients, and this infiltration may itself impair thymic emigration or the expansion of peripheral T cells. In healthy donors, the drop in TCR diversity with age came mainly from a loss of richness, whereas in cancer patients a loss of evenness also played a part. In both cancer cohorts, the median generation probability rose over the chemotherapy interval, which suggests that the repertoire was reconstituted through rebound thymic output. Compared with age-matched healthy donors, untreated patients with hematological or solid cancers had significantly lower TCR diversity and higher clonality in blood. According to the authors, the repertoire data do not allow conclusions to be drawn about immunological memory after chemotherapy.

Multiplex touch-down PCR with a mixed TRB-A/B primer pool was used to amplify rearranged TRB sequences covering the V, D and J segments. Two consecutive PCR reactions with Phusion HS II polymerase added Illumina adapters and sample indices to the amplicons. Amplicons were gel-purified using the NucleoSpin Gel and PCR Clean-up kit and were subsequently checked with Qubit and an Agilent 2100 Bioanalyzer. The libraries were sequenced on an Illumina MiSeq with 600-cycle, single-indexed, paired-end runs. For the original study's pipeline: Processing of the TRB sequences was carried out with MiXCR versions 2.12 and 3.0.5. A clone was defined as each unique CDR3 nucleotide sequence, and only productive sequences supported by at least two reads were kept. Shannon diversity, evenness, clonality (one minus evenness), and alpha-parameterized diversity profiles from alpha 0 to 5 were included as repertoire metrics. The IGoR algorithm was used to calculate generation probabilities for clones in the paired samples taken before and after chemotherapy. TCRdb trimmed public reads at Q25 via fastp, called clones via MiXCR and kept in-frame beta chains. Each record represents a unique CDR3 protein, reported with the most common genes and DNA among its rows. These V and J calls originate from TCRdb's pipeline instead of the authors' own analysis. This sample holds around 6,000 distinct CDR3 sequences; roughly a quarter were observed only once. The ten most abundant clones make up approximately 4.8% of the sample.

The CDR3 measures 13 amino acids from cysteine to phenylalanine. Kept here is only the CDR3 DNA, which spans 39 bases and is read in frame from base 1. The germline V gene (reference sequence) gives CDR1 as MNHEY and CDR2 as SMNVEV. As regards this clonotype: What antigen it recognizes has not been identified. Mismatch with germline at one junction end may stem from a read error.

Instead of sorted cells or RNA, genomic DNA extracted from peripheral blood served as the source for amplifying TCR beta rearrangements. Recombination connected TRBV27 to TRBJ1-1; 7 bases in the junction line up with TRBD1. The receptor's source is a human donor with a blood cancer. Sequencing was performed on blood. This receptor carries the CDR3 CASSLFRGTVAFF. The DNA sequence is given as TGTGCCAGCAGTTTATTCAGGGGGACTGTAGCTTTCTTT.